The 21 T cell receptor beta chains below come from one sample, sequenced in a study of identical twins. TCRdb passed the 5' RACE reads through MiXCR, listing each CDR3 protein once. Of 400,000 to 500,000 distinct CDR3 sequences listed, around 15% are singletons. These data also formed part of another study, on yellow fever vaccine responses in identical twins.

Sequenced sample: CD4+ T cells sorted from blood. The receptors come from a woman aged 18-30 years in good health.

This clonotype was found a few times. The chain couples TRBV29-1 to TRBJ2-1, with D tentatively TRBD2 (5 bases). The V gene lost 2 bases and the J gene lost 12 bases, with 20 bases spanning the gap. The CDR3 contains 14 residues. From germline, CDR1 is SQVTM and CDR2 ANQGSEA. The CDR3 nucleotides read TGCAGCGTTGAAATACGGCAGCCTGTAGCGAGGCAGTTCTTC. As protein: CSVEIRQPVARQFF.

The table lists this clonotype with a few counts. J is TRBJ1-1 and V is TRBV21-1. TRBV21-1 corresponds to a pseudogene. CDR3 size: 13 residues. CDR3 nucleotide sequence: TGTGCCAGCAGCAAAGTGTGTTGCACTGAAGCTTTCTTT. This gives the protein CASSKVCCTEAFF.

V gene TRBV30 combines with J gene TRBJ2-3; 8 bases align to TRBD1. Germline V CDR1 and CDR2: GTSNPN, SVGIG (reference sequence). V gave up 0 bases and J gave up 2 bases; unmatched junction bases: 4. This CDR3 region has 15 residues. The chain's CDR3 is CAWSVGDRTTDTQYF. The CDR3 DNA follows: TGTGCCTGGAGTGTAGGGGACAGGACCACAGATACGCAGTATTTT.

This clonotype turned up a few times. The DNA of the CDR3 is TGCAGTGCCGCTCCGATGGATACGCAGTATTTT. It encodes CSAAPMDTQYF. This chain uses TRBV20-1 with TRBJ2-3; D is ambiguous. The CDR3 contains 11 residues. Germline CDR1 reads DFQATT; CDR2 reads SNEGSKA (reference sequence). The V gene lost 6 bases and the J gene lost 6 bases, with 10 bases spanning the gap.

The genes are TRBV2 and TRBJ2-7; D may be TRBD1 (5 bases). Looked up from germline, CDR1 is SNHLY and CDR2 is FYNNEI. The CDR3 has 13 amino acids. V lost 8 bases to trimming and J lost 7 bases, with 18 bases between them. CDR3 loop: CASLGPPLGEQYF. Written as DNA, the CDR3 is TGTGCCAGCCTGGGGCCTCCCTTGGGAGAGCAGTACTTC.

This clonotype came up a few times. The V and J genes are TRBV5-1 and TRBJ2-3; D unresolved. The germline V gene encodes CDR1 SGHRS and CDR2 YFSETQ. Trimming left V 0 bases short and J 1 base short, with 9 bases between. The CDR3 is 15 amino acids. This CDR3 reads CASSLVGSGTDTQYF. DNA for the CDR3: TGCGCCAGCAGCTTGGTCGGGTCCGGCACAGATACGCAGTATTTT.

The chain joins TRBV3-1 to TRBJ2-5; a possible D gene is TRBD2 (7 bases). Looked up from germline, CDR1 is LGHDT and CDR2 is YNNKEL (reference sequence). This CDR3 is built from 15 residues. Trimming removed 7 bases from V and 4 bases from J, with 19 bases in between. DNA for the CDR3: TGTGCCAGCACCCAGGCGGGCGGGGGCATAGAGACCCAGTACTTC. This gives the protein CASTQAGGGIETQYF.

The chain uses TRBV29-1 and TRBJ2-7, with D possibly TRBD1 on 7 matching bases. Trimming removed 7 bases from V and 0 bases from J, with 10 bases in between. Germline CDR1 is SQVTM and CDR2 is ANQGSEA. The CDR3 runs 12 residues. The CDR3 loop is CSAEGASYEQYF. CDR3 sequence (DNA): TGCAGCGCGGAGGGGGCCTCCTACGAGCAGTACTTC.

The rearrangement joins TRBV11-2 to TRBJ2-5, with TRBD2 identical over 8 bases. Germline V CDR1 and CDR2: SGHAT, FQNNGV. The CDR3 extends over 14 amino acids. Trimming removed 3 bases from V and 2 bases from J; junction bases left unmatched: 2. The DNA for the CDR3 is TGTGCCAGCAGCTTCTCTAGCGGGCAAGAGACCCAGTACTTC. This translates into CASSFSSGQETQYF.

This chain connects TRBV11-2 to TRBJ2-1; 10 bases match TRBD1. The V segment lost 5 bases and the J segment 3 bases; nucleotides outside the gene matches: 4. Germline loops: CDR1 SGHAT, CDR2 FQNNGV. The length of the CDR3 is 15 residues. The chain's CDR3 is CASSAGQGDYNEQFF. CDR3 in DNA: TGTGCCAGCAGCGCAGGACAGGGGGACTACAATGAGCAGTTCTTC.

On this clonotype itself: One junction end disagrees with the germline gene, perhaps due to a read error. V is TRBV9 and J is TRBJ2-7, with D possibly matching TRBD1 (6 bases). In germline, CDR1 is SGDLS, CDR2 YYNGEE. This CDR3 contains 14 residues. CDR3 in amino acids: CASGLTGYSYEQHF. CDR3 DNA sequence: TGTGCCAGCGGCTTAACAGGGTACTCCTACGAGCAGCACTTC.

This sequence joins TRBV20-1 and TRBJ2-2; D may be TRBD1 or TRBD2 (5 bases each). In germline, CDR1 is DFQATT, CDR2 SNEGSKA (reference sequence). V was trimmed by 2 bases and J by 7 bases, leaving 17 bases between them. This CDR3 contains 15 residues. CDR3 in DNA: TGCAGTGCTAGACCCGGGGCTAGGAAGGGCGGGGAGCTGTTTTTT. Translating it yields CSARPGARKGGELFF.

This chain connects TRBV7-8 to TRBJ2-1; D gene ambiguous. The CDR3 has 17 residues. The germline V gene encodes CDR1 SGHVS and CDR2 FQNEAQ. V lost 5 bases, J lost 3 bases, and 20 bases lay in between. CDR3 bases: TGTGCCAGCAGCAAAGGTATCACCGGAACAGACTACAATGAGCAGTTCTTC. This encodes CASSKGITGTDYNEQFF. Variable domain in full (rest from reference TRBV7-8 and TRBJ2-1): GAGVSQSPRYKVAKRGQDVALRCDPISGHVSLFWYQQALGQGPEFLTYFQNEAQLDKSGLPSDRFFAERPEGSVSTLKIQRTQQEDSAVYLCASSKGITGTDYNEQFFGPGTRLTVL.

This clonotype was observed a few times. As DNA, the CDR3 is TGCAGCGTTGAAAGGGGGGGGGCGCAGTACTTC. Its translation is CSVERGGAQYF. The rearrangement links TRBV29-1 to TRBJ2-7; D might be TRBD2 (7 bases). Germline values: CDR1 SQVTM, CDR2 ANQGSEA. The CDR3 is 11 residues long. V dropped 2 bases and J dropped 9 bases, with 11 bases sitting between them.

The rearrangement joins TRBV20-1 to TRBJ2-5, with TRBD2 matching 9 bases. The V gene's germline CDR1 is DFQATT and CDR2 SNEGSKA (reference sequence). This CDR3 has 15 amino acids. The V segment lost 3 bases and the J segment 4 bases; nucleotides outside the gene matches: 9. CDR3 in amino acids: CSASTAGGRVETQYF. The CDR3 nucleotides are TGCAGTGCTAGTACCGCGGGGGGGCGGGTAGAGACCCAGTACTTC.

This clonotype has a count of ten or more. The rearrangement links TRBV5-1 to TRBJ2-3; tentatively, D is TRBD1 (5 bases). V lost 4 bases and J lost 6, with 9 bases in between. Germline V gene data show CDR1 as SGHRS and CDR2 as YFSETQ. The CDR3 runs 12 residues. CDR3 sequence: CASSAQGDTQYF. DNA for the CDR3: TGCGCCAGCAGCGCTCAGGGCGATACGCAGTATTTT.

In this sample, this clonotype turned up many times. This chain connects TRBV29-1 to TRBJ2-5, with TRBD2 matching over 12 bases. The junction had 1 base not matched to a gene; V was cut back by 7 bases and J by 4 bases. Per germline, CDR1 SQVTM and CDR2 ANQGSEA. This CDR3 has 12 residues. As DNA, the CDR3 is TGCAGCGCGGGACTAGCGGGAGAGACCCAGTACTTC. It specifies CSAGLAGETQYF.

This clonotype was counted many times. The genes are TRBV7-3 and TRBJ2-3; D unresolved. Deletions cut 1 base from V and 4 bases from J, with 6 bases between. Germline V CDR1 and CDR2: SGHTA, FQGTGA. The CDR3 is 13 amino acids. This chain's CDR3 is CASSLNPPDTQYF. CDR3 nucleotides: TGTGCCAGCAGCTTAAATCCCCCAGATACGCAGTATTTT.

CDR3 sequence reads: CASSHSQGLDTEAFF. CDR3 bases: TGTGCCAGCTCACACTCACAGGGTTTGGACACTGAAGCTTTCTTT. The V gene is TRBV18, the J gene TRBJ1-1; perhaps TRBD1 as D (6 bases). CDR1 is KGHSH and CDR2 is LQKENI in the germline V gene. The CDR3 totals 15 residues. V was trimmed by 4 bases and J by 3 bases, leaving 15 bases between them. Full variable domain (missing parts from reference TRBV18 and TRBJ1-1): NAGVMQNPRHLVRRRGQEARLRCSPMKGHSHVYWYRQLPEEGLKFMVYLQKENIIDESGMPKERFSAEFPKEGPSILRIQQVVRGDSAAYFCASSHSQGLDTEAFFGQGTRLTVV.

This clonotype was observed a few times. This chain uses TRBV3-1 with TRBJ2-3, with D unclear. The CDR3 spans 13 residues. V was cut by 2 bases and J by 4 bases, with 7 bases left in between. The germline CDR1 and CDR2 sequences are LGHDT and YNNKEL (reference sequence). DNA for the CDR3: TGTGCCAGCAGCCAAAGTGTAGCAGATACGCAGTATTTT. Protein: CASSQSVADTQYF.

This clonotype was found a few times. The rearrangement links TRBV5-1 to TRBJ2-5, with D tentatively TRBD2 (6 bases). Germline V gives CDR1 SGHRS, CDR2 YFSETQ. V was pared by 3 bases and J by 1 base, with 13 bases between. CDR3 length equals 15 residues. The CDR3 coding sequence is TGCGCCAGCAGCTCTAGCGTTGGATTCCAAGAGACCCAGTACTTC. Translating gives CASSSSVGFQETQYF.